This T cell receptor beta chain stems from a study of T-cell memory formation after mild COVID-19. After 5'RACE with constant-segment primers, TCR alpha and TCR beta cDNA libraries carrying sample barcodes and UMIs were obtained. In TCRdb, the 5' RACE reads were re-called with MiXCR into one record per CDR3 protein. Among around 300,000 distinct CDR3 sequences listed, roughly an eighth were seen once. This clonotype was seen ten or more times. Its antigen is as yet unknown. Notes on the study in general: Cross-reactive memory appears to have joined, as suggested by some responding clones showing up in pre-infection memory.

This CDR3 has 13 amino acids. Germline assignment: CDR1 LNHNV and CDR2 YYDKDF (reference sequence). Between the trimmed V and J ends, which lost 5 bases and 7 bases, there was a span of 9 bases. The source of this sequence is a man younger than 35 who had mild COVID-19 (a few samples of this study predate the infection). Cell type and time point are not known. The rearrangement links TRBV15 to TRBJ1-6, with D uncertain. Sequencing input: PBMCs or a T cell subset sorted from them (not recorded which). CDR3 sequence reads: CATSARVNSPLHF. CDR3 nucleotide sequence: TGTGCCACCAGCGCTAGGGTGAATTCACCCCTCCACTTT.